This T cell receptor beta chain was obtained from a study of neurological immune-mediated disorders. At least ten counts were recorded for this clonotype. Its specificity is not known. Synthesis of cDNA was carried out by template-switch 5'RACE. The reaction used 10-nucleotide random UMIs. TCRdb called the 5' RACE reads again in MiXCR, with one record for every CDR3 protein. The profile shows fewer than 40,000 distinct CDR3 sequences, nearly 5% of them singletons. Whole-study findings and limits: Levels of TCR clonal expansion peaked in HTLV-1-associated myelopathy and reached their lowest in multiple sclerosis, under those of healthy controls.

The CDR3 is 15 amino acids. Germline loops: CDR1 SGHRS, CDR2 YFSETQ. V lost 0 bases, J lost 4 bases, and 6 bases stayed unmatched. Volunteers from a blood bank in Maryland, USA, made up the healthy controls. Input was about a million sorted T cells, either CD4+ or CD8+. The J gene is TRBJ2-7, the V gene TRBV5-1; 8 positions agree with TRBD1. The specimen sequenced was CD4+ T cells from blood. The receptor's source is a man aged 18 to 29 in good health. CDR3 DNA sequence: TGCGCCAGCAGCTTGGAGACAGGGGTCTCTTACGAGCAGTACTTC. Translating it yields CASSLETGVSYEQYF.